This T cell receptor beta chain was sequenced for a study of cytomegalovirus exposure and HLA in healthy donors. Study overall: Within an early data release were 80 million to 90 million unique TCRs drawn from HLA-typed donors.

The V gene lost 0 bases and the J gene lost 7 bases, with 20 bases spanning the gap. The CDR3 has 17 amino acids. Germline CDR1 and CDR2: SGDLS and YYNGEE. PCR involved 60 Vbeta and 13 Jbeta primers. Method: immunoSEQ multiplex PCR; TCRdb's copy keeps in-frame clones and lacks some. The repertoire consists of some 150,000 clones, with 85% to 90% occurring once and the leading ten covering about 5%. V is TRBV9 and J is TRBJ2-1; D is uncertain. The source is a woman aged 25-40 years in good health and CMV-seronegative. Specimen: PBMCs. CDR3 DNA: TGTGCCAGCAGCGTAGGCGCCCTTCGCGCGCACGTTAATGAGCAGTTCTTC. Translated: CASSVGALRAHVNEQFF.